This is a list of T cell receptor beta chains from one sample in a study of T cells expressing NK-cell markers. TCRdb re-called the 5' RACE reads, yielding one record per CDR3 amino acid sequence without DNA. Recorded for this sample: 350,000 to 400,000 distinct CDR3 sequences. The sequenced material came from blood T cells: a sorted CD56 or NKG2C T cell subset, CD4+ or CD8+ T cells, or bulk PBMC T cells (not recorded which). The origin of the receptors is a woman aged 45-65 years in good health. Each CDR3 is given with its conserved first and last residue. Fields, in order: J gene, V gene, CDR3 protein.

TRBJ2-1 TRBV11-2 CASSHVGGNEQFF
TRBJ2-5 TRBV11-2 CASKAGRVGETQYF
TRBJ2-5 TRBV20-1 CSAGRTVGETQYF
TRBJ2-1 TRBV20-1 CSASYRGTGNEQFF
TRBJ1-5 TRBV18 CASSPWGDNQPQHF
TRBJ2-1 TRBV6-5 CASSAGDHYNEQFF
TRBJ1-1 TRBV4-1 CASSQGQGKIEAFF
TRBJ2-2 TRBV18 CASSRQGEKNTGELFF
TRBJ1-2 TRBV6-6 CASTERDGYGYTF
TRBJ1-5 TRBV2 CASLRDSNQPQHF
TRBJ2-5 TRBV19 CASSTDSGETQYF
TRBJ2-1 TRBV7-9 CASSFRGNSNEQFF
TRBJ2-2 TRBV3-1 CASSPRTGASAELFF
TRBJ2-5 TRBV7-9 CASSLHVERETQYF
TRBJ2-3 TRBV24-1 CATETSGSTDTQYF
TRBJ2-1 TRBV11-2 CASSLAGLAVYNEQFF
TRBJ2-7 TRBV24-1 CATSGVGGTGVYEQYF
TRBJ2-5 TRBV15 CATSSRDGQETQYF
TRBJ2-2 TRBV5-1 CASSANTGELFF
TRBJ1-5 TRBV7-2 CASSRTVNQPQHF
TRBJ2-3 TRBV7-3 CASSLGLARHTQYF
TRBJ2-3 TRBV5-6 CASSHADRIHTDTQYF
TRBJ2-3 TRBV18 CASSPFGTENNGHKDTQYF
TRBJ2-7 TRBV28 CASSLDSFSSYEQYF
TRBJ2-4 TRBV20-1 CSATDRGQMDIQYF
TRBJ2-5 TRBV11-2 CASSPGSSPGKTQYF
TRBJ1-4 TRBV27 CASSTQQGLGEKLFF
TRBJ2-1 TRBV30 CAWGEGTGKFGQFF
TRBJ1-5 TRBV5-1 CASSLCRGSQPQHF
TRBJ1-4 TRBV7-8 CASSLVIGGGEKLFF
TRBJ2-5 TRBV3-1 CASSQGQWIRETQYF
TRBJ1-3 TRBV4-1 CASSQDDGYSGNTIYF
TRBJ2-3 TRBV5-1 CASRSRTDTDTQYF
TRBJ2-1 TRBV12-3/TRBV12-4 CASSPLAEGQFF
TRBJ2-7 TRBV7-9 CASSNPYDYEQYF
TRBJ2-2 TRBV14 CASSQAGQGYTGELFF
TRBJ2-2 TRBV5-6 CASSLPGQGPTGELFF
TRBJ2-1 TRBV6-2/TRBV6-3 CASSYSRTVSSYNEQFF
TRBJ2-5 TRBV5-1 CASSWGDRPSRETQYF
TRBJ1-1 TRBV20-1 CSARGTGGWGTEAFF
TRBJ2-2 TRBV28 CASSFPGTGELFF
TRBJ2-1 TRBV11-2 CASSLGQISYNEQFF
TRBJ2-7 TRBV7-9 CASSLAGTGEQYF
TRBJ2-3 TRBV11-2 CASSTAVAVGGTDTQYF
TRBJ2-3 TRBV5-1 CASSLRWREEGTDTQYF
TRBJ2-1 TRBV19 CASSPGTRLVDEQFF
TRBJ2-7 TRBV5-1 CASSLQTDTAVNYEQYF
TRBJ2-2 TRBV24-1 CATSDSRQGTTGELFF